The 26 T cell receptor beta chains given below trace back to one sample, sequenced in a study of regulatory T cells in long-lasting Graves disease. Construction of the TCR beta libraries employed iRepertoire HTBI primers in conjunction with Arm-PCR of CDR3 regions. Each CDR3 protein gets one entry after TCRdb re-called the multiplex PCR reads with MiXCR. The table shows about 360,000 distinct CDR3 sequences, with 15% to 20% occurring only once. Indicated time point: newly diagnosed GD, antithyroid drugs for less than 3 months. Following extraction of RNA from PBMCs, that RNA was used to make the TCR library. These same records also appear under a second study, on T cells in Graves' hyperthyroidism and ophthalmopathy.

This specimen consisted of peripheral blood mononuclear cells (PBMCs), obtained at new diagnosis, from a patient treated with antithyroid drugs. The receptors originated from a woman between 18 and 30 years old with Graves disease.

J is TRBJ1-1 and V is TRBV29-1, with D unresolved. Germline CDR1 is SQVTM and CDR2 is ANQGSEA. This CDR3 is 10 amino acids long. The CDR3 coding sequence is TGCAGTCCTGACGGCACTGAAGCTTTCTTT. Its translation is CSPDGTEAFF.

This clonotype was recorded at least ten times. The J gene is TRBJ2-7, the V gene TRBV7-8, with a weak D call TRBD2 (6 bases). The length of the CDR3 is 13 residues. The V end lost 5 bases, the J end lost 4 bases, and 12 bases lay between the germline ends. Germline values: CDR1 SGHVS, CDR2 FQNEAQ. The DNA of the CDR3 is TGTGCCAGCAGCCCTAGGGGAGGATACGAGCAGTACTTC. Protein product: CASSPRGGYEQYF.

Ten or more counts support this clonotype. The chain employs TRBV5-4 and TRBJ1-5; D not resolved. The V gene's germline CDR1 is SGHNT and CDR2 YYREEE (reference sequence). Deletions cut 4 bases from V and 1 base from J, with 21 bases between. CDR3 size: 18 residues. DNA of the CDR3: TGTGCCAGCAGCCCGACCGGATCGCCCCGGCGGAGCAATCAGCCCCAGCATTTT. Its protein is CASSPTGSPRRSNQPQHF.

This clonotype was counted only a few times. The CDR3 nucleotides read TGTGCCAGCAGTTACTCGGGACAGGCGGCCTACGAGCAGTACTTC. This encodes CASSYSGQAAYEQYF. This chain uses TRBV6-6 with TRBJ2-7; 8 bases align to TRBD1. CDR1 MNHNY and CDR2 SVGAGI come from the germline V gene (reference sequence). V lost 0 bases and J lost 2; bases outside the gene matches: 3. The CDR3 extends over 15 amino acids.

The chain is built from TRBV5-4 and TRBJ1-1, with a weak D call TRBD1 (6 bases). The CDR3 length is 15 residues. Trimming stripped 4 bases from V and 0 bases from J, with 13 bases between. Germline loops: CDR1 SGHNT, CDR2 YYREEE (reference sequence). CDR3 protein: CASSPRGGVNTEAFF. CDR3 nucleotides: TGTGCCAGCAGCCCTCGGGGGGGCGTGAACACTGAAGCTTTCTTT.

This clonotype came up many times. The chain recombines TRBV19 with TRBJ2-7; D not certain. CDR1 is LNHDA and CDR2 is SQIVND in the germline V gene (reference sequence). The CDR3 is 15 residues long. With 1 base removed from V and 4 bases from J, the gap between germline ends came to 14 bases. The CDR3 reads CASSIVGDIPYEQYF. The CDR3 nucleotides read TGTGCCAGTAGTATAGTCGGCGACATCCCATACGAGCAGTACTTC. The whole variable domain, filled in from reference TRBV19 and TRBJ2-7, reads DGGITQSPKYLFRKEGQNVTLSCEQNLNHDAMYWYRQDPGQGLRLIYYSQIVNDFQKGDIAEGYSVSREKKESFPLTVTSAQKNPTAFYLCASSIVGDIPYEQYFGPGTRLTVT.

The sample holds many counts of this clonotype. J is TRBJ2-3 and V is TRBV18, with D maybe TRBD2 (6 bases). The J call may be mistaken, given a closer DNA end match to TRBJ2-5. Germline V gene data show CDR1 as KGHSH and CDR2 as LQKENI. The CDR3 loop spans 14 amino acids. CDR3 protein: CASSPPGGAETQYF. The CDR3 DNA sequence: TGTGCCAGCTCACCACCGGGGGGAGCAGAGACCCAGTACTTC.

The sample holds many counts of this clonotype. The CDR3 DNA sequence: TGTGCCAGCAGCGAGACAGGGAATCAGCCCCAGCATTTT. This sequence encodes CASSETGNQPQHF. This chain uses TRBV7-9 with TRBJ1-5; 7 bases are shared with TRBD1. Germline lookup yields CDR1 SEHNR and CDR2 FQNEAQ (reference sequence). CDR3 length: 13 amino acids. Germline trimming cut 5 bases from V and 4 bases from J; bases unmatched to any gene: 2.

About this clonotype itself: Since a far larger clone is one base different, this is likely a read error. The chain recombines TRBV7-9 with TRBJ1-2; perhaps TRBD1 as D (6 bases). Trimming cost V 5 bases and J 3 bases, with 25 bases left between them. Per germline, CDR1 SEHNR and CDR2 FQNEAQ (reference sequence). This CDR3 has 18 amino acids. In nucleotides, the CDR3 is TGTGCCAGCAGCCAGACCCCGGGACGGGGGGCGCGGGACTATGGCTACACCTTC. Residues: CASSQTPGRGARDYGYTF. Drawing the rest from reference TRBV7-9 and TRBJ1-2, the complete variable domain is DTGVSQNPRHKITKRGQNVTFRCDPISEHNRLYWYRQTLGQGPEFLTYFQNEAQLEKSRLLSDRFSAERPKGSFSTLEIQRTEQGDSAMYLCASSQTPGRGARDYGYTFGSGTRLTVV.

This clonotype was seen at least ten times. CDR3 residues: CASSQVGNIQYF. CDR3 nucleotides: TGTGCCAGCAGCCAAGTAGGGAACATTCAGTACTTC. V and J are TRBV3-1 and TRBJ2-4, with D unclear. Per germline, CDR1 LGHDT and CDR2 YNNKEL (reference sequence). V lost 1 base to trimming and J lost 7 bases, with 5 bases between them. The CDR3 length is 12 residues.

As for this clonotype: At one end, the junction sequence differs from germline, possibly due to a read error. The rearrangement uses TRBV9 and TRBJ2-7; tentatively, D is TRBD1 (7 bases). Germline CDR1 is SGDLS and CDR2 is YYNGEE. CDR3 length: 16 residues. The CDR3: CASSVVSGGLLYKQYF. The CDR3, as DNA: TGTGCCAGCAGCGTAGTGTCAGGGGGACTTCTCTACAAGCAGTACTTC. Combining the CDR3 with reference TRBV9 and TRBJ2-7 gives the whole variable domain DSGVTQTPKHLITATGQRVTLRCSPRSGDLSVYWYQQSLDQGLQFLIQYYNGEERAKGNILERFSAQQFPDLHSELNLSSLELGDSALYFCASSVVSGGLLYKQYFGPGTRLTVT.

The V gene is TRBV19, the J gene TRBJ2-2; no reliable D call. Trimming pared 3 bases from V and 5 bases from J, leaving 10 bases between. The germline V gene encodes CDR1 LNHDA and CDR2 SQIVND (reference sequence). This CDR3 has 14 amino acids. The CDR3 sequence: CASSMAQLTGELFF. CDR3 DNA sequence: TGTGCCAGTAGTATGGCGCAGCTAACCGGGGAGCTGTTTTTT.

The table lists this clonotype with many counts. The CDR3 DNA sequence: TGTGCCAGCAGTTTTGGAGCCCAGGGAATGAGAGAGACCCAGTACTTC. Its translation: CASSFGAQGMRETQYF. The chain combines TRBV12-3 or TRBV12-4 with TRBJ2-5; maybe TRBD1 (5 bases). The CDR3 contains 16 residues. Trimming cost V 3 bases and J 4 bases, with 18 bases left between them.

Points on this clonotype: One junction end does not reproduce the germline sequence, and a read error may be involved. The CDR3: CASSSQGTSGFYNKQSF. The CDR3 DNA reads TGCGCCAGCAGCAGCCAAGGGACTAGCGGATTCTACAATAAGCAGTCCTTC. The chain is built from TRBV5-1 and TRBJ2-4; TRBD2 aligns across 11 bases. The germline V gene has CDR1 SGHRS and CDR2 YFSETQ. The CDR3 has 17 amino acids. The complete variable domain, with remaining parts taken from reference TRBV5-1 and TRBJ2-4, reads KAGVTQTPRYLIKTRGQQVTLSCSPISGHRSVSWYQQTPGQGLQFLFEYFSETQRNKGNFPGRFSGRQFSNSRSEMNVSTLELGDSALYLCASSSQGTSGFYNKQSFGAGTRLSVL.

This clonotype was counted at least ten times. This CDR3 is CASSGRRDTGTGNSNQPQHF. For the CDR3, the DNA is TGTGCCAGCAGTGGAAGAAGAGATACTGGGACCGGTAATAGCAATCAGCCCCAGCATTTT. The chain combines TRBV6-1 with TRBJ1-5; TRBD1 might be the D (5 bases). Germline V gene lookup returns CDR1 MNHNS and CDR2 SASEGT. V shed 4 bases and J shed 0 bases, with 25 bases lying between them. The CDR3 runs 20 residues.

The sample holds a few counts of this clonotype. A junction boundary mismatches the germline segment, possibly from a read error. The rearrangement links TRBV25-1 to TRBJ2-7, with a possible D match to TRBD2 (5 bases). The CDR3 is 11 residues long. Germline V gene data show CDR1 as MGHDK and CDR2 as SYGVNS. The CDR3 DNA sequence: TGTGCCAGCAGTGAATGGAGGCAGGCCCTCTTC. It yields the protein CASSEWRQALF.

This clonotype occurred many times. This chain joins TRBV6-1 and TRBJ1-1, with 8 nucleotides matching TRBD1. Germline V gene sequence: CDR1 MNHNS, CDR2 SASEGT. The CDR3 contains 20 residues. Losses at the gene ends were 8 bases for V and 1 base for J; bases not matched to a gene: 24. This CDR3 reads CASHDFVSGTGFWGNTEAFF. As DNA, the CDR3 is TGTGCCAGCCATGATTTTGTATCCGGGACAGGCTTTTGGGGGAACACTGAAGCTTTCTTT.

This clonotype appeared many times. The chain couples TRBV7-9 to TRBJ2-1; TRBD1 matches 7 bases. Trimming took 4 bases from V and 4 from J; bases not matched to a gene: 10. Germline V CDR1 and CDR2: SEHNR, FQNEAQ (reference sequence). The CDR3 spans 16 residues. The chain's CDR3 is CASSSGYRGWYNEQFF. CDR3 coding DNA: TGTGCCAGCAGCTCGGGCTACAGGGGCTGGTACAATGAGCAGTTCTTC.

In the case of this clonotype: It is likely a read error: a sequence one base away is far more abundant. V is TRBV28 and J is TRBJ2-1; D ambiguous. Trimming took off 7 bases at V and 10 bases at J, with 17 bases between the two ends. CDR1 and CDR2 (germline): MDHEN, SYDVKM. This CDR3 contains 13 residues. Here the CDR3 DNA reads TGTGCCAGCAACGCAAGGCACCGATACGAGCAGTTCTTC. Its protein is CASNARHRYEQFF.

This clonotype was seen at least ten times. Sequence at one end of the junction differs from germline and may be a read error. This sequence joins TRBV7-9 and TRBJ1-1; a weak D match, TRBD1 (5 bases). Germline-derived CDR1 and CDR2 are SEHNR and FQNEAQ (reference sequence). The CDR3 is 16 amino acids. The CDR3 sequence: CACSLRGRSRNTEAFF. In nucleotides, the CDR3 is TGTGCCTGCAGCTTAAGGGGAAGGTCGCGGAACACTGAAGCTTTCTTT.

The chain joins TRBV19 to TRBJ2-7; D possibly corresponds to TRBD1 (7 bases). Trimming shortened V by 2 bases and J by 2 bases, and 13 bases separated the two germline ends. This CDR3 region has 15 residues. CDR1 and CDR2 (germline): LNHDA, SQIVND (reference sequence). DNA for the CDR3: TGTGCCAGTAGTATAATCGGGGGACAGACCTACGAGCAGTACTTC. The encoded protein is CASSIIGGQTYEQYF.

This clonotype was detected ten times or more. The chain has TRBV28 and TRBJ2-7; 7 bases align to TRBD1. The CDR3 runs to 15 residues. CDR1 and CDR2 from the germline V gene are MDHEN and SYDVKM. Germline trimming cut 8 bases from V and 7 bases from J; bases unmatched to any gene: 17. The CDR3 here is CASSFKQGTFLEQYF. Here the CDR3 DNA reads TGTGCCAGCTCCTTTAAACAGGGGACGTTCTTGGAGCAGTACTTC.

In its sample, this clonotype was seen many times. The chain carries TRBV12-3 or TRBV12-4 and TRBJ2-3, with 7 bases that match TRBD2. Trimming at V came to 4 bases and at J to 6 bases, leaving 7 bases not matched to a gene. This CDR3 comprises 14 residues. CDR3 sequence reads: CASSWGGGIDTQYF. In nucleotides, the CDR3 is TGTGCCAGCAGTTGGGGCGGGGGAATCGATACGCAGTATTTT.

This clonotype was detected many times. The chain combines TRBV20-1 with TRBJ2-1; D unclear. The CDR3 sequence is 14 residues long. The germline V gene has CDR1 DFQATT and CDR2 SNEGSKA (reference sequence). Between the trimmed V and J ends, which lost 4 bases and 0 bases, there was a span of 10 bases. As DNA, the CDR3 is TGCAGTGCTATTAACCTCGGCTCCTACAATGAGCAGTTCTTC. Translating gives CSAINLGSYNEQFF.

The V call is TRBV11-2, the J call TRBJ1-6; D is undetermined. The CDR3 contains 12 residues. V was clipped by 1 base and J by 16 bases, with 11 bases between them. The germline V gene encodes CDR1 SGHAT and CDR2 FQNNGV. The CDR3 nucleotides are TGTGCCAGCAGCTTAGTGGACGGGGAACTCCACTTT. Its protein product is CASSLVDGELHF. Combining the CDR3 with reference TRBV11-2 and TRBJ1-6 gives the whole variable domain EAGVAQSPRYKIIEKRQSVAFWCNPISGHATLYWYQQILGQGPKLLIQFQNNGVVDDSQLPKDRFSAERLKGVDSTLKIQPAKLEDSAVYLCASSLVDGELHFGNGTRLTVT.

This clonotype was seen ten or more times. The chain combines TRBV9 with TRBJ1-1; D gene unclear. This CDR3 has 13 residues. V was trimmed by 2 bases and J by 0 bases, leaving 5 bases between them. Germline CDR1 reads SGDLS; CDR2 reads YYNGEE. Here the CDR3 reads CASSVPVNTEAFF. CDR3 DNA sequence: TGTGCCAGCAGCGTCCCAGTGAACACTGAAGCTTTCTTT.